Listed below are T cell receptor beta chains from one sample, sequenced in a study of blood T cell repertoires in COVID-19. The protocol was immunoSEQ multiplex PCR, while the TCRdb copy is restricted to in-frame clones and leaves out a portion. Among 75,000 to 85,000 clones listed, around 80% were seen once. The material sequenced was peripheral blood. These receptors were collected from a human donor in a cohort sampled during active COVID-19. Each CDR3 is given with its conserved first and last residue. D genes are given only for firm matches. Clone size, where shown, is once, few, many, or a class for clones that have expanded.

j_call v_call cdr3_length d_call clone_size cdr3_nt cdr3_aa
TRBJ1-6 TRBV11-2 16 NA NA TGTGCCAGCAGCTTAGAAGCAGGGCACTATAATTCACCCCTCCACTTT CASSLEAGHYNSPLHF
TRBJ1-1 TRBV6-2/TRBV6-3 12 NA NA TGTGCCAGCAGTTACGTAGGAGGTGAAGCTTTCTTT CASSYVGGEAFF
TRBJ1-1 TRBV3-1/TRBV3-2 17 TRBD1 NA TGTGCCAGCAGCCAAGGACAGGGGGTGTTTTCATACACTGAAGCTTTCTTT CASSQGQGVFSYTEAFF
TRBJ2-3 TRBV7-2 15 NA NA TGTGCCAGCAGCTTGGGACACCCTAGCACAGATACGCAGTATTTT CASSLGHPSTDTQYF
TRBJ2-3 TRBV27 17 TRBD1 NA TGTGCCAGCAGCCCCGCGGGCGGGACAGGTTTTACAGATACGCAGTATTTT CASSPAGGTGFTDTQYF
TRBJ1-2 TRBV19 12 NA NA TGTGCCAGTAGTATAGCGGGGAAGGGCTACACCTTC CASSIAGKGYTF
TRBJ1-1 TRBV25-1 17 NA NA TGTGCCAGCAGTGGGGGCGGTAGGTCGCCCGGAAACACTGAAGCTTTCTTT CASSGGGRSPGNTEAFF
TRBJ2-3 TRBV11-2 16 TRBD1 NA TGTGCCAGCAGCTTAAGGCGGGACAGGGCGGCAGATACGCAGTATTTT CASSLRRDRAADTQYF
TRBJ2-5 TRBV5-1 14 NA NA TGCGCCAGCACCGATGCGGGGTCTCTGGAGACCCAGTACTTC CASTDAGSLETQYF
TRBJ1-4 TRBV19 15 NA NA TGTGCCAGTAAAATGTCAGATGCAACTAATGAAAAACTGTTTTTT CASKMSDATNEKLFF
TRBJ2-1 TRBV6-6 16 TRBD2 NA TGTGCCAGCAGTCTGCTGGGTAGCGGGGGCAACAATGAGCAGTTCTTC CASSLLGSGGNNEQFF
TRBJ2-7 TRBV6-5 13 TRBD1 NA TGTGCCAGCAGTCCGGGACAGGGGGCCGAGCAGTACTTC CASSPGQGAEQYF
TRBJ1-1 TRBV15 17 NA NA TGTGCCACCAGCACTATGGGAGGTTTAGGTCTTAACACTGAAGCTTTCTTT CATSTMGGLGLNTEAFF
TRBJ2-5 TRBV7-9 15 TRBD1 few TGTGCCAGCAGCGCTCAGGGACAGGGCGAGGAGACCCAGTACTTC CASSAQGQGEETQYF
TRBJ1-1 TRBV19 13 NA NA TGTGCCAGTAGTGCCCCGGGCGGGGGGCTGGCTTTCTTT CASSAPGGGLAFF
TRBJ1-6 TRBV27 14 NA few TGTGCCAGCAGTTTCAGCAGGGGAGACTCACCCCTCCACTTT CASSFSRGDSPLHF
TRBJ1-1 TRBV6-2/TRBV6-3 18 TRBD1 NA TGTGCCAGCAGTTACCCGTCGGGACAGGGTTCCCTGAACACTGAAGCTTTCTTT CASSYPSGQGSLNTEAFF
TRBJ2-7 TRBV29-1 14 TRBD1 NA TGCAGCGTGGGCAGGGGGTCAGGATCCTACGAGCAGTACTTC CSVGRGSGSYEQYF
TRBJ1-1 TRBV7-2 14 NA NA TGTGCCAGCAGCTACCAACAGGGAAGTACTGAAGCTTTCTTT CASSYQQGSTEAFF
TRBJ1-2 TRBV21-1 19 NA few TGTGCCAGCAGCAAAGGCGGGACGGAACTCTACCCGCTCGACTATGGCTACACCTTC CASSKGGTELYPLDYGYTF
TRBJ2-1 TRBV6-4 13 NA NA TGTGCCAGCAGCCTACAGATCTACAATGAGCAGTTCTTC CASSLQIYNEQFF
TRBJ2-7 TRBV2 16 TRBD1 NA TGTGCCAGCAGTGAGCTTTCAATGGGACAGGGGGGCGAGCAGTACTTC CASSELSMGQGGEQYF
TRBJ2-7 TRBV3-1/TRBV3-2 13 NA NA TGTGCCAGCAGCCAAGATCGGAGCTACGAGCAGTACTTC CASSQDRSYEQYF